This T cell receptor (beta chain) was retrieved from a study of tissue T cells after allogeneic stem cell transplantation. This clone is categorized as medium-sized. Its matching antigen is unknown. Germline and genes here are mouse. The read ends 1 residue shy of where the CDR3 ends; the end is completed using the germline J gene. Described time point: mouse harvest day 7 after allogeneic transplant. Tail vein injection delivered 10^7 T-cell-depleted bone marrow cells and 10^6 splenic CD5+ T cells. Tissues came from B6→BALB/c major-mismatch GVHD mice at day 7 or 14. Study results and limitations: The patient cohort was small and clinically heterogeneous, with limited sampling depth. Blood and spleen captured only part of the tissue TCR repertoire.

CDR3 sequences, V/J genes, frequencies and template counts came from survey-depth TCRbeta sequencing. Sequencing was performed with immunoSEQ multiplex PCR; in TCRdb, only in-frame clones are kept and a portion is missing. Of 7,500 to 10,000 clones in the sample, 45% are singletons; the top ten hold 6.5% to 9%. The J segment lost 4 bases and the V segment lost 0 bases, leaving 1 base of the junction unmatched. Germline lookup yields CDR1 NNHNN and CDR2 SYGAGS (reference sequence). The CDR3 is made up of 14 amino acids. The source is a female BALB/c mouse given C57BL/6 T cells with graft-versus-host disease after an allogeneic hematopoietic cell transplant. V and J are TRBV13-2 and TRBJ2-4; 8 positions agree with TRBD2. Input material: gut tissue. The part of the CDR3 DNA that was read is TGTGCCAGCGGTGATGGACTGGGGAAAAACACCTTGTAC. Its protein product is CASGDGLGKNTLY. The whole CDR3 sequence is CASGDGLGKNTLYF.